Listed below are T cell receptor beta chains from one sample, sequenced in a study of glioma-infiltrating T cells after dendritic cell vaccination. The protocol was immunoSEQ multiplex PCR, while the TCRdb copy is restricted to in-frame clones and leaves out a portion. This table holds around 97,000 clones, roughly 79% found once. Here the sequenced sample was blood, taken before dendritic cell vaccination. The receptors stem from a human donor with glioblastoma. CDR3s include the opening cysteine and the closing phenylalanine or tryptophan. A D gene is named only where the DNA matches it firmly. Size values are once, few and many counts, or a class for expanded clones, and some rows have none.

v_gene: TRBV19; j_gene: TRBJ2-5; abundance: few; d_gene: TRBD2; CDR3nt: TGTGCCAGTAGACTAAGCGGGGGCCCAGTGGGGACCCAGTACTTC; CDR3aa: CASRLSGGPVGTQYF
v_gene: TRBV6-5; j_gene: TRBJ2-5; abundance: -; d_gene: TRBD2; CDR3nt: TGTGCCAGCAGTTACTACGGGGGGGCGGGGGAAGAGACCCAGTACTTC; CDR3aa: CASSYYGGAGEETQYF
v_gene: TRBV18; j_gene: TRBJ2-7; abundance: -; d_gene: -; CDR3nt: TGTGCCAGCTCACCGACAGGCACCTACGAGCAGTACTTC; CDR3aa: CASSPTGTYEQYF
v_gene: TRBV11-3; j_gene: TRBJ2-1; abundance: -; d_gene: TRBD1; CDR3nt: TGTGCCAGCAGCCCTCGGGACAGGGACGGTGAGCAGTTCTTC; CDR3aa: CASSPRDRDGEQFF
v_gene: TRBV6-5; j_gene: TRBJ1-6; abundance: -; d_gene: TRBD1; CDR3nt: TGTGCCAGCACCGACAGGGATAAACCCCTCCACTTT; CDR3aa: CASTDRDKPLHF
v_gene: TRBV30; j_gene: TRBJ1-2; abundance: -; d_gene: TRBD1; CDR3nt: TGTGCCTGGGGGACCGGGACAGGGTACTACACCTTC; CDR3aa: CAWGTGTGYYTF
v_gene: TRBV6-5; j_gene: TRBJ1-1; abundance: -; d_gene: TRBD1; CDR3nt: TGTGCCAGCAGTTACTCGACAGGGTTGGACACTGAAGCTTTCTTT; CDR3aa: CASSYSTGLDTEAFF
v_gene: TRBV4-1; j_gene: TRBJ1-1; abundance: -; d_gene: -; CDR3nt: TGCGCCAGCAGAACCGATCGGGGTAACACTGAAGCTTTCTTT; CDR3aa: CASRTDRGNTEAFF
v_gene: TRBV6-1; j_gene: TRBJ1-1; abundance: -; d_gene: -; CDR3nt: TGTGCCAGCACCCGGCGGTCAACGAACACTGAAGCTTTCTTT; CDR3aa: CASTRRSTNTEAFF
v_gene: TRBV7-9; j_gene: TRBJ2-7; abundance: -; d_gene: -; CDR3nt: TGTGCCAGCAGCTTGCGGCAGGGCCGATCCTACGAGCAGTACTTC; CDR3aa: CASSLRQGRSYEQYF
v_gene: TRBV11-3; j_gene: TRBJ2-7; abundance: -; d_gene: TRBD1; CDR3nt: TGTGCCAGCAGCTTAGATTCAGGGGGCCGTAGCGAGCAGTACTTC; CDR3aa: CASSLDSGGRSEQYF
v_gene: TRBV10-2; j_gene: TRBJ1-1; abundance: -; d_gene: TRBD1; CDR3nt: TGCGCCAGCAGTGAGTCTAGGACAGGGATAAACACTGGAGCTTTCTTT; CDR3aa: CASSESRTGINTGAFF
v_gene: TRBV5-6; j_gene: TRBJ1-1; abundance: once; d_gene: TRBD1; CDR3nt: TGTGCCAGCAGCTTGTTACGAGGACAGGGGTACACTGAAGCTTTCTTT; CDR3aa: CASSLLRGQGYTEAFF
v_gene: TRBV30; j_gene: TRBJ1-1; abundance: -; d_gene: TRBD1; CDR3nt: TGTGCCGGACAGGTGGGCACTGAAGCTTTCTTT; CDR3aa: CAGQVGTEAFF
v_gene: TRBV21-1; j_gene: TRBJ2-3; abundance: -; d_gene: -; CDR3nt: TGTGCCAGCCGGCGGGGGGGCGGCACAGATACGCAGTATTTT; CDR3aa: CASRRGGGTDTQYF
v_gene: TRBV19; j_gene: TRBJ1-1; abundance: -; d_gene: -; CDR3nt: TGTGCCAGTAGTCTATTCGACAGATTCACTGAAGCTTTCTTT; CDR3aa: CASSLFDRFTEAFF
v_gene: TRBV19; j_gene: TRBJ2-2; abundance: -; d_gene: -; CDR3nt: TGTGCCAGTAGTATATCGGTCGGGGAGCTGTTTTTT; CDR3aa: CASSISVGELFF